Following are 24 T cell receptor beta chains from one sample sequenced in a study of shared clonotypes between healthy human individuals. Libraries were prepared by immunoSEQ multiplex PCR; TCRdb keeps only in-frame clonotypes and omits some of them. The sample lists about 1.5 million clones; 95% to 99% were seen once. The sequenced material came from naive CD4+ T cells sorted from blood. The subset here: CD45RA+ positively selected. The receptors shown here come from a man aged 25-45 years in good health.

The J gene is TRBJ2-2, the V gene TRBV5-1; D perhaps matches TRBD1 (6 bases). This CDR3 comprises 13 residues. Germline CDR1 reads SGHRS; CDR2 reads YFSETQ. Trimming stripped 4 bases from V and 5 bases from J, with 9 bases between. The CDR3 region is CASSTGPTGELFF. The CDR3, as DNA: TGCGCCAGCAGCACAGGGCCGACCGGGGAGCTGTTTTTT.

The chain uses TRBV7-9 and TRBJ2-5, with TRBD1 matching 7 bases. The ends lost 8 bases at V and 7 bases at J; junction bases unmatched: 10. The length of the CDR3 is 13 residues. CDR1 and CDR2 (germline): SEHNR, FQNEAQ (reference sequence). In DNA form, the CDR3 reads TGTGCCAGCCGTGACAGGGTTTTGGGGACCCAGTACTTC. Residues: CASRDRVLGTQYF.

The rearrangement joins TRBV9 to TRBJ2-3; 9 positions agree with TRBD1. The CDR3 covers 15 residues. V lost 3 bases and J lost 3; bases outside the gene matches: 5. CDR1 is SGDLS, CDR2 YYNGEE, per germline. In DNA form, the CDR3 reads TGTGCCAGCAGCGCGTACAGGGGGCATACAGATACGCAGTATTTT. Translating gives CASSAYRGHTDTQYF.

CDR3 loop: CASSGRDRGVGEQFF. The CDR3 DNA reads TGTGCCAGCAGCGGAAGGGACAGGGGGGTTGGTGAGCAGTTCTTC. The chain carries TRBV6-6 and TRBJ2-1, with 11 bases matching TRBD1. The V gene's germline CDR1 is MNHNY and CDR2 SVGAGI (reference sequence). There are 15 residues in the CDR3. V shed 6 bases, J shed 9 bases, and the junction held 10 bases outside the gene matches.

J is TRBJ2-6 and V is TRBV2, with D unresolved. This CDR3 contains 14 residues. Germline assignment: CDR1 SNHLY and CDR2 FYNNEI. The germline V and J ends were trimmed by 4 bases and 4 bases, with 8 bases remaining between them. CDR3 nucleotides: TGTGCCAGCAGTGCCCGTTCCGGGGCCAACGTCCTGACTTTC. It is translated as CASSARSGANVLTF.

This chain joins TRBV27 and TRBJ2-7; 7 bases map to TRBD1. CDR1 is MNHEY, CDR2 SMNVEV, per germline (reference sequence). With 7 bases clipped from V and 3 bases from J, the junction kept 6 bases outside the gene matches. The CDR3 spans 13 residues. CDR3 sequence (DNA): TGTGCCAGCACAAGGTACAGGGGCTACGAGCAGTACTTC. This codes for CASTRYRGYEQYF.

V and J are TRBV6-5 and TRBJ1-2; tentatively, D is TRBD1 (6 bases). CDR1 and CDR2 from the germline V gene are MNHEY and SVGAGI. The CDR3 extends over 14 amino acids. Trimming cost V 6 bases and J 6 bases, with 17 bases left between them. CDR3: CASRPGGHVDGYTF. CDR3 coding DNA: TGTGCCAGCAGGCCCGGGGGGCATGTTGATGGCTACACCTTC.

The CDR3 region is CASSVQNVGELFF. DNA of the CDR3: TGTGCCAGCAGCGTACAGAATGTCGGGGAGCTGTTTTTT. The rearrangement links TRBV9 to TRBJ2-2; the D is unclear. The CDR3 contains 13 residues. Trimming removed 1 base from V and 7 bases from J, with 8 bases in between. Looked up from germline, CDR1 is SGDLS and CDR2 is YYNGEE.

The CDR3 region is CASRGLAGRYEQFF. CDR3 nucleotides: TGCGCCAGCAGAGGACTAGCGGGAAGGTATGAGCAGTTCTTC. The gene calls are TRBV5-1 and TRBJ2-1; 12 nucleotides align to TRBD2. CDR1 is SGHRS and CDR2 is YFSETQ in the germline V gene. V trimming: 5 bases; J trimming: 8 bases; junction bases outside the gene matches: 5. The CDR3 extends over 14 amino acids.

The genes are TRBV5-4 and TRBJ2-3; 9 bases map to TRBD2. V was clipped by 1 base and J by 2 bases; unmatched bases: 5. The CDR3 runs to 16 residues. CDR1 SGHNT and CDR2 YYREEE come from the germline V gene (reference sequence). This chain's CDR3 is CASSLLAGGNTDTQYF. For the CDR3, the DNA is TGTGCCAGCAGCTTGCTGGCGGGAGGGAACACAGATACGCAGTATTTT.

The J gene is TRBJ1-2, the V gene TRBV6-4; TRBD1 might be the D (5 bases). This CDR3 comprises 15 residues. V lost 3 bases and J 5 bases, leaving 16 bases between the germline ends. Looked up from germline, CDR1 is MRHNA and CDR2 is SNTAGT. CDR3 protein: CASSEGEGRGYGYTF. The CDR3 region has the DNA TGTGCCAGCAGTGAGGGGGAGGGAAGAGGGTATGGCTACACCTTC.

V gene TRBV2 combines with J gene TRBJ2-4; D may be TRBD1 or TRBD2 (5 bases each). The CDR3 consists of 14 residues. Trimming shortened V by 7 bases and J by 6 bases, and 16 bases separated the two germline ends. The germline V gene encodes CDR1 SNHLY and CDR2 FYNNEI. The CDR3 coding sequence is TGTGCCAGCAAGGGCAGGGAGACGACAAACATTCAGTACTTC. Translating it yields CASKGRETTNIQYF. The whole variable domain, filled in from reference TRBV2 and TRBJ2-4, reads EPEVTQTPSHQVTQMGQEVILRCVPISNHLYFYWYRQILGQKVEFLVSFYNNEISEKSEIFDDQFSVERPDGSNFTLKIRSTKLEDSAMYFCASKGRETTNIQYFGAGTRLSVL.

As for this clone: Other DNA sequences in the sample encode the same CDR3. This sequence joins TRBV28 and TRBJ1-2; D is unresolved. The CDR3 loop spans 13 amino acids. V shed 4 bases and J shed 2 bases, with 8 bases lying between them. Per germline, CDR1 MDHEN and CDR2 SYDVKM. As DNA, the CDR3 is TGTGCCAGCAGTTCGGGGAGGAACTATGGCTACACCTTC. Its protein is CASSSGRNYGYTF.

The V call is TRBV2, the J call TRBJ2-7; either TRBD1 or TRBD2 may fit D (5 bases each). This CDR3 has 10 residues. Germline V CDR1 and CDR2: SNHLY, FYNNEI. V was trimmed by 6 bases and J by 11 bases, leaving 11 bases between them. As DNA, the CDR3 is TGTGCCAGCAGGAGTGGGACCGAGTACTTC. Translated, it gives CASRSGTEYF.

This chain connects TRBV5-1 to TRBJ2-2; D uncertain. This CDR3 contains 14 residues. The germline V gene has CDR1 SGHRS and CDR2 YFSETQ. V was cut by 5 bases and J by 1 base, with 9 bases left in between. CDR3 DNA sequence: TGCGCCAGCAGGCGTGCAGGGAACACCGGGGAGCTGTTTTTT. Its protein is CASRRAGNTGELFF.

Comments on this clone: The same CDR3 also results from other DNA sequences found in this sample. This sequence joins TRBV18 and TRBJ1-1, with D hard to call. Germline CDR1 reads KGHSH; CDR2 reads LQKENI. The CDR3 consists of 14 residues. V lost 2 bases and J lost 3, with 10 bases in between. The CDR3 coding sequence is TGTGCCAGCTCACCAAAAGCGGGCGACACTGAAGCTTTCTTT. This codes for CASSPKAGDTEAFF.

The rearrangement uses TRBV7-6 and TRBJ2-7; D gene uncertain. The J call is in doubt because the DNA end fits TRBJ2-5 better. The length of the CDR3 is 13 residues. Per germline, CDR1 SGHVS and CDR2 FNYEAQ. The chain's CDR3 is CASSYIPGRTQYF. In nucleotides, the CDR3 is TGTGCCAGCAGCTATATCCCCGGGCGGACCCAGTACTTC.

V gene TRBV9 combines with J gene TRBJ2-1, with D maybe TRBD2 (5 bases). V was shortened by 4 bases and J by 8 bases, with 19 bases between the two germline ends. This CDR3 contains 15 residues. CDR1 SGDLS and CDR2 YYNGEE come from the germline V gene. The CDR3 protein is CASSPPSSRRDEQFF. CDR3 bases: TGTGCCAGCAGCCCCCCCTCTAGCCGGAGAGATGAGCAGTTCTTC.

The CDR3: CASSLSGSVAHEQYF. CDR3 nucleotide sequence: TGCGCCAGCAGCCTGAGCGGGAGCGTCGCCCACGAGCAGTACTTC. The rearrangement joins TRBV5-1 to TRBJ2-7, with 8 positions matching TRBD2. Trimming cost V 4 bases and J 5 bases; bases outside gene matches: 11. The CDR3 contains 15 residues. Germline CDR1 and CDR2: SGHRS and YFSETQ.

This clone has a single count. This rearrangement joins TRBV10-3 to TRBJ2-1; 10 positions match TRBD2. After removal of 11 bases from V and 4 bases from J, the junction contained 8 bases not matched to a gene. CDR1 is ENHRY and CDR2 is SYGVKD in the germline V gene. This CDR3 comprises 14 residues. The CDR3 DNA is TGTGCCTCTAGGACTAGCGGAGGTTACAATGAGCAGTTCTTC. It codes for CASRTSGGYNEQFF.

The rearrangement uses TRBV25-1 and TRBJ1-4, with D maybe TRBD1 (6 bases). Trimming removed 5 bases from V and 3 bases from J, with 13 bases in between. In germline, CDR1 is MGHDK, CDR2 SYGVNS. The length of the CDR3 is 15 residues. CDR3 protein: CASSPLGGANEKLFF. The CDR3 DNA reads as TGTGCCAGCAGTCCCCTGGGGGGCGCTAATGAAAAACTGTTTTTT. Complete variable domain (other parts from reference TRBV25-1 and TRBJ1-4): EADIYQTPRYLVIGTGKKITLECSQTMGHDKMYWYQQDPGMELHLIHYSYGVNSTEKGDLSSESTVSRIRTEHFPLTLESARPSHTSQYLCASSPLGGANEKLFFGSGTQLSVL.

This rearrangement joins TRBV27 to TRBJ1-1; no definite D call. The CDR3 consists of 16 residues. Germline V gene lookup returns CDR1 MNHEY and CDR2 SMNVEV (reference sequence). Trimming took off 3 bases at V and 1 base at J, with 15 bases between the two ends. For the CDR3, the DNA is TGTGCCAGCAGTTTCAATCTCAGAAGCCCGAACACTGAAGCTTTCTTT. The encoded protein is CASSFNLRSPNTEAFF.

This chain joins TRBV10-2 and TRBJ2-2, with 8 bases fitting TRBD2. Looked up from germline, CDR1 is WSHSY and CDR2 is SAAADI. V shed 10 bases, J shed 3 bases, and the junction held 10 bases outside the gene matches. There are 15 residues in the CDR3. The DNA for the CDR3 is TGCGCCACCCCGTCGCGGGAGGCGGACACCGGGGAGCTGTTTTTT. It codes for CATPSREADTGELFF.

V is TRBV11-3 and J is TRBJ2-7, with D unresolved. The V and J ends lost 0 bases and 5 bases respectively, with 8 bases between them. Looked up from germline, CDR1 is SGHNT and CDR2 is YENEEA. The length of the CDR3 is 13 residues. CDR3 amino acids: CASSLDLKNEQYF. In DNA, the CDR3 is TGTGCCAGCAGCTTAGACCTGAAGAACGAGCAGTACTTC.